This TCR beta chain stems from a study of blood T cells in healthy people across ages. Donation came from healthy Caucasian individuals in Russia who were aged about 6 to 95. Ten milliliters of peripheral blood were drawn from each donor into EDTA-treated tubes. A few counts support this clonotype. A sample-barcoded 5' primer and a J-beta primer mix were used in a second PCR of roughly 7 to 11 cycles. From the 5' RACE reads, TCRdb called clonotypes with MiXCR, one entry per CDR3 protein. The table has 720,000 or so distinct CDR3 sequences, around 41% seen once. CDR1 and CDR2 from the germline V gene are SEHNR and FQNEAQ (reference sequence). CDR3 length: 16 residues. V lost 5 bases and J lost 11; bases outside the gene matches: 14.

The sample consisted of blood. The clonotype was recovered from a man older than 75 in good health. This sequence joins TRBV7-9 and TRBJ2-5; 13 nucleotides agree with TRBD2. In DNA form, the CDR3 reads TGTGCCAGCAGCGGACAACTAGCGGGGGGGGACAATGAGCAGTACTTC. Amino acid sequence: CASSGQLAGGDNEQYF.